The 23 T cell receptor beta chains below all came from one sample that was sequenced in a study of control samples from healthy donors and cancer patients. Using immunoSEQ multiplex PCR, the repertoire was profiled, and TCRdb retains in-frame clones only, with some absent. The sample yields tens of thousands of clones, around 94% seen once. The material sequenced was blood. The origin of the receptors is a woman aged 18-29 years in good health.

This sequence joins TRBV28 and TRBJ2-2, with D unresolved. Trimming took 3 bases from V and 4 from J, leaving 12 bases between them. This CDR3 spans 15 amino acids. Germline V gene data show CDR1 as MDHEN and CDR2 as SYDVKM. DNA for the CDR3: TGTGCCAGCAGTTTGGAGAGCCCGTCCACCGGGGAGCTGTTTTTT. Protein sequence: CASSLESPSTGELFF.

This rearrangement joins TRBV5-1 to TRBJ2-3; D is ambiguous. The CDR3 covers 14 residues. The germline V and J ends were trimmed by 0 bases and 0 bases, with 5 bases remaining between them. Germline CDR1 SGHRS, CDR2 YFSETQ. The CDR3 DNA follows: TGCGCCAGCAGCTTGGATCACAGCACAGATACGCAGTATTTT. Translated: CASSLDHSTDTQYF.

The chain employs TRBV19 and TRBJ1-2; 9 bases fit TRBD1. V shed 9 bases, J shed 3 bases, and the junction held 8 bases outside the gene matches. CDR1 and CDR2 from the germline V gene are LNHDA and SQIVND (reference sequence). The CDR3 runs to 14 residues. The chain's CDR3 is CASQDTGGHYGYTF. CDR3 DNA sequence: TGTGCCAGCCAAGACACAGGGGGCCACTATGGCTACACCTTC.

This sequence joins TRBV7-9 and TRBJ1-2; D not certain. CDR3 length: 15 amino acids. Germline CDR1 and CDR2: SEHNR and FQNEAQ (reference sequence). Trimming removed 4 bases from V and 8 bases from J, with 20 bases in between. The CDR3 protein is CASSSRAGSHRGYTF. CDR3 DNA: TGTGCCAGCAGCTCTCGTGCCGGCAGCCATCGCGGCTACACCTTC. The whole variable domain, filled in from reference TRBV7-9 and TRBJ1-2, reads DTGVSQNPRHKITKRGQNVTFRCDPISEHNRLYWYRQTLGQGPEFLTYFQNEAQLEKSRLLSDRFSAERPKGSFSTLEIQRTEQGDSAMYLCASSSRAGSHRGYTFGSGTRLTVV.

The rearrangement joins TRBV24-1 to TRBJ2-6, with a possible D match to TRBD1 (6 bases). The V gene's germline CDR1 is KGHDR and CDR2 SFDVKD. V lost 4 bases, J lost 2 bases, and 14 bases lay in between. This CDR3 is 17 amino acids long. CDR3 nucleotides: TGTGCCACCAGTGACAACGAACAGGGAGCTGGGGCCAACGTCCTGACTTTC. Translated, it gives CATSDNEQGAGANVLTF.

The chain employs TRBV9 and TRBJ2-7; D is perhaps TRBD1 or TRBD2 (5 bases each). CDR3 length: 15 residues. Trimming stripped 0 bases from V and 3 bases from J, with 13 bases between. Germline CDR1 and CDR2: SGDLS and YYNGEE. CDR3: CASSVDPGRGYEQYF. CDR3 coding DNA: TGTGCCAGCAGCGTAGATCCGGGGCGAGGCTACGAGCAGTACTTC.

This clone was seen just once. This chain connects TRBV2 to TRBJ1-2, with D possibly TRBD1 on 6 matching bases. The CDR3 is 14 residues long. Trimming removed 4 bases at V and 4 bases at J, with 13 bases between. From germline, CDR1 is SNHLY and CDR2 FYNNEI. This chain's CDR3 is CASSGPGGPYGYTF. The CDR3 DNA reads TGTGCCAGCAGTGGGCCCGGGGGCCCCTATGGCTACACCTTC. Full variable domain (outside the CDR3, taken from reference TRBV2 and TRBJ1-2): EPEVTQTPSHQVTQMGQEVILRCVPISNHLYFYWYRQILGQKVEFLVSFYNNEISEKSEIFDDQFSVERPDGSNFTLKIRSTKLEDSAMYFCASSGPGGPYGYTFGSGTRLTVV.

The J gene is TRBJ1-6, the V gene TRBV19; maybe TRBD1 (5 bases). V lost 7 bases and J 8 bases, leaving 12 bases between the germline ends. Germline lookup yields CDR1 LNHDA and CDR2 SQIVND (reference sequence). The CDR3 runs 13 residues. The CDR3 coding sequence is TGTGCCAGTAAGGGGAATTGGCATTCACCCCTCCACTTT. This sequence encodes CASKGNWHSPLHF.

This clone was seen a few times. This rearrangement joins TRBV6-6 to TRBJ2-5; D might be TRBD2 (5 bases). Deletions cut 0 bases from V and 1 base from J, with 6 bases between. The CDR3 consists of 14 residues. Germline V gene sequence: CDR1 MNHNY, CDR2 SVGAGI (reference sequence). The CDR3 nucleotides are TGTGCCAGCAGTTACTCGGACTTCCAAGAGACCCAGTACTTC. This gives the protein CASSYSDFQETQYF.

V usage is TRBV20-1 and J usage is TRBJ2-2; D uncertain. Germline CDR1 and CDR2: DFQATT and SNEGSKA (reference sequence). V was pared by 3 bases and J by 3 bases, with 8 bases between. The CDR3 spans 13 residues. The CDR3 loop reads CSASRTYTGELFF. In nucleotides, the CDR3 is TGCAGTGCTAGTCGGACGTACACCGGGGAGCTGTTTTTT.

The rearrangement links TRBV7-2 to TRBJ2-3, with 10 bases matching TRBD1. V shed 6 bases and J 5 bases; nucleotides not matched to a gene: 8. The CDR3 is 15 residues long. CDR1 SGHTA and CDR2 FQGNSA come from the germline V gene. The CDR3 DNA is TGTGCCAGCAGTTGGTGGACAGGGGGGGGAGATACGCAGTATTTT. As protein: CASSWWTGGGDTQYF.

The rearrangement uses TRBV6-5 and TRBJ2-2; D remains ambiguous. The CDR3 runs 14 residues. Germline V gives CDR1 MNHEY, CDR2 SVGAGI. Trimming cost V 2 bases and J 4 bases, with 8 bases left between them. CDR3 sequence (DNA): TGTGCCAGCAGTTACGACTGGTCCACCGGGGAGCTGTTTTTT. Translated: CASSYDWSTGELFF.

The chain has TRBV7-9 and TRBJ2-4; 7 bases line up with TRBD1. This CDR3 contains 14 residues. Germline CDR1 is SEHNR and CDR2 is FQNEAQ (reference sequence). Trimming took 1 base from V and 8 from J; bases not matched to a gene: 5. For the CDR3, the DNA is TGTGCCAGCAGCTTAGAGACAGGGAGAGACATTCAGTACTTC. Residues: CASSLETGRDIQYF.

V is TRBV5-6 and J is TRBJ2-7, with TRBD1 as a possible D gene (6 bases). Trimming took 0 bases from V and 2 from J, leaving 15 bases between them. This CDR3 comprises 16 residues. Germline V gene lookup returns CDR1 SGHDT and CDR2 YYEEEE. CDR3 loop: CASSLEGTTSPYEQYF. CDR3 nucleotides: TGTGCCAGCAGCTTGGAAGGGACAACCTCGCCCTACGAGCAGTACTTC.

The sample holds one count of this clone. The V call is TRBV12-5, the J call TRBJ1-3; D is unresolved. Germline-derived CDR1 and CDR2 are LGHNT and FRNRAP. This CDR3 has 13 amino acids. V was shortened by 7 bases and J by 2 bases, with 9 bases between the two germline ends. The CDR3 DNA reads as TGTGCTAGTGCCCCGGGTCCTGGAAACACCATATATTTT. Translated: CASAPGPGNTIYF.

This rearrangement joins TRBV7-2 to TRBJ1-4, with D perhaps TRBD1 (6 bases). The CDR3 loop spans 18 amino acids. V was cut by 5 bases and J by 4 bases, with 23 bases left in between. Germline CDR1 is SGHTA and CDR2 is FQGNSA. In DNA, the CDR3 is TGTGCCAGCAGCCTAACCGGGACAAGGGGGACTTTTAATGAAAAACTGTTTTTT. Its translation: CASSLTGTRGTFNEKLFF.

Here the CDR3 reads CASSVGIAGGPLDNEQFF. The CDR3 DNA follows: TGTGCCAGCAGCGTAGGGATAGCGGGGGGCCCACTTGACAATGAGCAGTTCTTC. This chain links TRBV9 with TRBJ2-1; 10 bases map to TRBD2. CDR3 length: 18 residues. The V and J ends lost 0 bases and 5 bases, in that order; junction bases with no gene match: 11. Per germline, CDR1 SGDLS and CDR2 YYNGEE.

The chain employs TRBV7-2 and TRBJ1-6; D may be TRBD1 (5 bases). CDR3 length: 14 residues. Trimming shortened V by 5 bases and J by 12 bases, and 17 bases separated the two germline ends. Per germline, CDR1 SGHTA and CDR2 FQGNSA. DNA for the CDR3: TGTGCCAGCAGCGCCCGGGGGGGGTTGCAACCCCTCCACTTT. Its protein product is CASSARGGLQPLHF.

The rearrangement uses TRBV7-9 and TRBJ2-6; no firm D call. Looked up from germline, CDR1 is SEHNR and CDR2 is FQNEAQ (reference sequence). Between the trimmed V and J ends, which lost 3 bases and 2 bases, there was a span of 2 bases. The CDR3 has 13 amino acids. CDR3 coding DNA: TGTGCCAGCAGCTTGGCTGGGGCCAACGTCCTGACTTTC. Amino acids: CASSLAGANVLTF.

This sequence joins TRBV4-2 and TRBJ1-4, with D possibly TRBD1 on 6 matching bases. The CDR3 runs 15 residues. The V end lost 0 bases, the J end lost 8 bases, and 13 bases lay between the germline ends. Germline CDR1 reads LGHNA; CDR2 reads YNFKEQ. The DNA of the CDR3 is TGTGCCAGCAGCCAAGAACAGGGATATCGGGAAAAACTGTTTTTT. Protein product: CASSQEQGYREKLFF.

The chain uses TRBV19 and TRBJ2-7, with TRBD1 identical over 9 bases. This CDR3 is 14 amino acids long. The V gene's germline CDR1 is LNHDA and CDR2 SQIVND (reference sequence). Losses at the gene ends were 7 bases for V and 0 bases for J; bases not matched to a gene: 4. The CDR3 DNA follows: TGTGCCAGTACTTGGACAGGGGCCTCCTACGAGCAGTACTTC. Its translation is CASTWTGASYEQYF.

The J gene is TRBJ2-3, the V gene TRBV4-3; a possible D gene is TRBD2 (5 bases). Trimming left V 0 bases short and J 15 bases short, with 16 bases between. This CDR3 spans 13 amino acids. CDR1 and CDR2 from the germline V gene are LGHNA and YSLEER. The CDR3 nucleotides read TGCGCCAGCAGCCAAGACTGGAGGCAGACGTATTATTTT. Its translation: CASSQDWRQTYYF.

This chain connects TRBV6-5 to TRBJ2-5; D is unresolved. V gave up 5 bases and J gave up 4 bases, with 8 bases separating them. There are 12 residues in the CDR3. CDR1 is MNHEY, CDR2 SVGAGI, per germline. The CDR3 nucleotides are TGTGCCAGCAGTCCCCGGCGAGAGACCCAGTACTTC. This codes for CASSPRRETQYF.